Below, 9 T cell receptor beta chains from the same sample are listed, as sequenced in a study of blood T cell repertoires in COVID-19. TCRdb's table, derived via immunoSEQ multiplex PCR, lists solely in-frame clones and lacks some. The sample consists of tens of thousands of clones, approximately 79% of them appearing once. The sequenced sample was peripheral blood. Source of these receptors: a man between 60 and 75 years old with active or convalescent COVID-19.

This chain connects TRBV10-3 to TRBJ1-1; perhaps TRBD1 as D (5 bases). Between the trimmed V and J ends, which lost 3 bases and 1 base, there was a span of 9 bases. The germline V gene encodes CDR1 ENHRY and CDR2 SYGVKD. CDR3 length: 14 residues. In DNA form, the CDR3 reads TGTGCCATCAGTGACTCTACAGGGAACACTGAAGCTTTCTTT. Translating gives CAISDSTGNTEAFF.

V and J are TRBV27 and TRBJ2-2, with D possibly TRBD2 on 6 matching bases. Trimming cost V 1 base and J 0 bases, with 6 bases left between them. The CDR3 contains 15 residues. Germline V gene data show CDR1 as MNHEY and CDR2 as SMNVEV (reference sequence). For the CDR3, the DNA is TGTGCCAGCAGTTTATGGGGGGCGAACACCGGGGAGCTGTTTTTT. Its translation: CASSLWGANTGELFF.

The chain employs TRBV7-2 and TRBJ1-4; perhaps TRBD1 as D (6 bases). Trimming cost V 6 bases and J 0 bases, with 8 bases left between them. CDR3 length: 14 residues. From germline, CDR1 is SGHTA and CDR2 FQGNSA. The CDR3 here is CASSRQATNEKLFF. The CDR3 coding sequence is TGTGCCAGCAGTCGACAGGCAACTAATGAAAAACTGTTTTTT.

The V gene is TRBV6-5, the J gene TRBJ1-6; D is unresolved. Per germline, CDR1 MNHEY and CDR2 SVGAGI. Trimming cost V 6 bases and J 3 bases, with 6 bases left between them. This CDR3 region has 13 residues. DNA of the CDR3: TGTGCCAGCAGACAGTTCTATAATTCACCCCTCCACTTT. It yields the protein CASRQFYNSPLHF.

The rearrangement uses TRBV19 and TRBJ2-1, with D unclear. The CDR3 has 15 residues. V dropped 7 bases and J dropped 0 bases, with 13 bases sitting between them. Germline loops: CDR1 LNHDA, CDR2 SQIVND (reference sequence). CDR3 sequence reads: CASTPTGDSYNEQFF. DNA for the CDR3: TGTGCCAGTACCCCGACTGGAGACTCCTACAATGAGCAGTTCTTC.

This chain connects TRBV19 to TRBJ1-2; TRBD1 aligns across 11 bases. Trimming cost V 3 bases and J 6 bases; bases outside gene matches: 3. The CDR3 is made up of 14 amino acids. Germline V gene data show CDR1 as LNHDA and CDR2 as SQIVND (reference sequence). Written as DNA, the CDR3 is TGTGCCAGTAGTATGGACAGGGGGCTCGATGGCTACACCTTC. Translated, it gives CASSMDRGLDGYTF.

This clone appeared once. This chain links TRBV5-4 with TRBJ2-6; tentative D call: TRBD1 (5 bases). Per germline, CDR1 SGHNT and CDR2 YYREEE (reference sequence). This CDR3 has 15 amino acids. Trimming shortened V by 4 bases and J by 4 bases, and 12 bases separated the two germline ends. Here the CDR3 DNA reads TGTGCCAGCAGCCAACAGGCGGCCGGGGCCAACGTCCTGACTTTC. Residues: CASSQQAAGANVLTF.

This clone appeared once. The rearrangement uses TRBV18 and TRBJ2-7; 8 bases line up with TRBD1. CDR1 is KGHSH and CDR2 is LQKENI in the germline V gene. This CDR3 has 14 residues. After removal of 3 bases from V and 6 bases from J, the junction contained 7 bases not matched to a gene. The CDR3 sequence: CASSPAGQGSEQYF. CDR3 nucleotide sequence: TGTGCCAGCTCACCCGCAGGACAGGGCAGCGAGCAGTACTTC.

The chain carries TRBV3-1 (or the pseudogene TRBV3-2) and TRBJ2-3; TRBD2 agrees at 10 bases. Germline CDR1 and CDR2: LGHDT and YNNKEL (reference sequence). Trimming removed 1 base from V and 6 bases from J; junction bases left unmatched: 4. CDR3 size: 15 residues. The CDR3: CASSQGAGGVDTQYF. CDR3 nucleotide sequence: TGTGCCAGCAGCCAAGGAGCGGGGGGGGTTGATACGCAGTATTTT.